The clone carrying this T cell receptor beta chain was seen ten or more times. What it binds is not known. This sample stems from a study of post-analysis software for immune sequencing data. The study, taken as a whole, reports: Higher frequency in patients than in controls was seen for a handful of TRBV segments, with TRBV5-6, TRBV5-1 and TRBV20-1 among them.

Per germline, CDR1 SGHTA and CDR2 FQGTGA. V was trimmed by 1 base and J by 4 bases, leaving 14 bases between them. The CDR3 contains 16 residues. The authors incorporated unique molecular identifiers into the TCR beta cDNA libraries. Each CDR3 protein is one row after TCRdb ran MiXCR on the PCR reads. The sample lists under 200,000 distinct CDR3 sequences, 29% occurring once. The chain employs TRBV7-3 and TRBJ2-1, with D possibly TRBD2 on 7 matching bases. The TCR comes from a girl between 2 and 17 years old with multiple sclerosis. The specimen sequenced was blood. The CDR3, as DNA: TGTGCCAGCAGCTTAATCAGTGGGGGGGCTTACAATGAGCAGTTCTTC. Amino acid sequence: CASSLISGGAYNEQFF.